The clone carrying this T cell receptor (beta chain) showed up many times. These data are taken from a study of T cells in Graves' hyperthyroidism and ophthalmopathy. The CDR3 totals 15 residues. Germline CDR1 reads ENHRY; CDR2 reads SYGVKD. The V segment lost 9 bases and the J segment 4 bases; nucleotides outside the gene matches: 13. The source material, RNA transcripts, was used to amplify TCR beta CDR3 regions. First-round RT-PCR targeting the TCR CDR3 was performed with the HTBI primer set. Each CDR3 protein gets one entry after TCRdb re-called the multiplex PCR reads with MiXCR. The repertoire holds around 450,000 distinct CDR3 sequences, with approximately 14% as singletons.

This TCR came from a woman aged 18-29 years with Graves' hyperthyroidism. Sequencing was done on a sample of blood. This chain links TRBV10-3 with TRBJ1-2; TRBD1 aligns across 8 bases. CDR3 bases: TGTGCCATGGCCCCTGGGACAGGAGACCTCTATGGCTACACCTTC. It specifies CAMAPGTGDLYGYTF.